This T cell receptor beta chain stems from a study of blood T cells in healthy people across ages. Points on this clonotype: Its antigen is currently unknown.

Study results and caveats: Estimates of diversity drawn from one million T cells were considered underestimates. Naive T cell percentage showed a strong correlation with the diversity of TCR beta.

A second PCR of roughly 6 to 12 cycles used a sample-barcoded 5' primer and a J-beta primer mix. TCRdb processed the 5' RACE reads anew with MiXCR; each CDR3 protein has one entry. The repertoire has a few hundred thousand distinct CDR3 sequences, roughly half of them found once; the top ten carry over 40%. The V end lost 6 bases, the J end lost 5 bases, and 16 bases lay between the germline ends. Germline-derived CDR1 and CDR2 are SQVTM and ANQGSEA. The CDR3 sequence is 14 residues long. This TCR derives from a man aged 55 to 70 in good health. This rearrangement joins TRBV29-1 to TRBJ1-4; D uncertain. Sequencing was performed on blood. CDR3 sequence: CSVGPDATNEKLFF. The CDR3 nucleotides read TGCAGCGTCGGACCGGACGCCACGAATGAAAAACTGTTTTTT.